This TCR beta chain was documented in a study of patients and donors after allogeneic stem cell transplantation. TCRdb processed the RT-PCR reads anew with MiXCR; each CDR3 protein has one entry. The sample records about 200,000 distinct CDR3 sequences, over 30% being singletons. This clonotype was counted a few times. One junction end does not reproduce the germline sequence, and a read error may be involved. CDR3 size: 13 residues. CDR1 and CDR2 (germline): SGHRS, YFSETQ. The sequence came from a human donor who was either an allogeneic HSCT recipient or a stem cell or donor lymphocyte infusion donor (not recorded which). It is not recorded whose cells these are; they may come from a transplant donor. The chain couples TRBV5-1 to TRBJ2-1; D is perhaps TRBD1 (6 bases). Sequencing was performed on blood, either unsorted or a sorted T cell fraction (not recorded which). As DNA, the CDR3 is TGCGCCAGCAGCTTGGAACTGGGGGCAACATGGGTCTTC. Translating it yields CASSLELGATWVF.